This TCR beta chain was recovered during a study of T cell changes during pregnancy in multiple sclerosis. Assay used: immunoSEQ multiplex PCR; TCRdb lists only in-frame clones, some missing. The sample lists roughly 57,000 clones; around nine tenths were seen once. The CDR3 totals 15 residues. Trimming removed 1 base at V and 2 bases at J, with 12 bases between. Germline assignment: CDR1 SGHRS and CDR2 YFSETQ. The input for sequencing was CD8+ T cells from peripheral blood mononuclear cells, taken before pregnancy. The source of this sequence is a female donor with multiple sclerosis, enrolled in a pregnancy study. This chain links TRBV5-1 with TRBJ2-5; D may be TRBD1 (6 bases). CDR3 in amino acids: CASSLRAGAQETQYF. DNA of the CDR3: TGCGCCAGCAGCTTGCGGGCAGGGGCGCAAGAGACCCAGTACTTC.